Shown below are 16 T cell receptor beta chains from a single sample sequenced in a study of Ad26.COV2.S vaccination and SARS-CoV-2 variants. Profiled with immunoSEQ multiplex PCR; TCRdb holds only in-frame clones, not every one. The sample consists of around 400,000 clones, 83% of them appearing once. As to treatment: 15 to 20 received Ad26.COV2.S at low or high dose, single or two shots; several received placebo; per-sample allocation not given. Sampling occurred on day 63 after the first vaccine or placebo injection. The source was peripheral blood, collected in a trial of Ad26.COV2.S vaccine versus placebo. These receptors all come from a person between 18 and 60 years old who received the Ad26.COV2.S COVID-19 vaccine or a placebo.

The chain employs TRBV5-4 and TRBJ2-7; 8 bases fit TRBD2. From germline, CDR1 is SGHNT and CDR2 YYREEE (reference sequence). This CDR3 has 14 amino acids. V was pared by 5 bases and J by 7 bases, with 11 bases of the junction left unmatched. CDR3 nucleotides: TGTGCCAGCAGTAAAGGAGGACTAGCTGGGGAGCAGTACTTC. It translates to CASSKGGLAGEQYF. Full variable domain (missing parts from reference TRBV5-4 and TRBJ2-7): ETGVTQSPTHLIKTRGQQVTLRCSSQSGHNTVSWYQQALGQGPQFIFQYYREEENGRGNFPPRFSGLQFPNYSSELNVNALELDDSALYLCASSKGGLAGEQYFGPGTRLTVT.

This clone has a handful of counts. The J gene is TRBJ1-1, the V gene TRBV7-9; D might be TRBD1 (5 bases). CDR3 length: 14 amino acids. Deletions cut 4 bases from V and 7 bases from J, with 16 bases between. CDR1 and CDR2 (germline): SEHNR, FQNEAQ (reference sequence). The CDR3 loop is CASSSSGSGGEAFF. In DNA form, the CDR3 reads TGTGCCAGCAGCTCTTCGGGGAGCGGGGGTGAAGCTTTCTTT.

This sequence joins TRBV4-3 and TRBJ2-3; D perhaps matches TRBD2 (6 bases). V shed 4 bases and J shed 4 bases, with 15 bases lying between them. Germline CDR1 reads LGHNA; CDR2 reads YSLEER. The CDR3 is 15 amino acids. This chain's CDR3 is CASSPHGGFADTQYF. CDR3 DNA: TGCGCCAGCAGCCCTCATGGGGGGTTCGCAGATACGCAGTATTTT.

V and J are TRBV18 and TRBJ1-1; a weak D match, TRBD1 (5 bases). Germline assignment: CDR1 KGHSH and CDR2 LQKENI. This CDR3 region has 16 residues. With 2 bases removed from V and 4 bases from J, the gap between germline ends came to 17 bases. The CDR3 here is CASSPSQGGRGTEAFF. The CDR3 DNA reads TGTGCCAGCTCACCAAGTCAGGGAGGGCGCGGCACTGAAGCTTTCTTT.

This chain joins TRBV3-1 (or the pseudogene TRBV3-2) and TRBJ2-1; 14 positions agree with TRBD2. Germline V gene lookup returns CDR1 LGHDT and CDR2 YNNKEL (reference sequence). With 6 bases clipped from V and 5 bases from J, the junction kept 6 bases outside the gene matches. The CDR3 length is 16 residues. The CDR3 sequence is CASSPGLAGENNEQFF. For the CDR3, the DNA is TGTGCCAGCAGTCCGGGACTAGCGGGAGAGAACAATGAGCAGTTCTTC.

This clone was detected a few times. The V gene is TRBV6-5, the J gene TRBJ1-6; possibly TRBD1 for D (5 bases). Germline loops: CDR1 MNHEY, CDR2 SVGAGI. V was clipped by 7 bases and J by 12 bases, with 22 bases between them. The CDR3 length is 15 residues. The CDR3 loop reads CASTPSDSFGGPLHF. DNA of the CDR3: TGTGCCAGCACTCCCTCTGACAGTTTTGGTGGACCCCTCCACTTT.

The chain links TRBV3-1 (or the pseudogene TRBV3-2) to TRBJ2-3; perhaps TRBD2 as D (7 bases). Germline CDR1 reads LGHDT; CDR2 reads YNNKEL (reference sequence). Trimming removed 1 base from V and 0 bases from J, with 14 bases in between. The CDR3 covers 17 residues. CDR3 sequence (DNA): TGTGCCAGCAGCCAAGCCTCGTGGGGGGGCAGCACAGATACGCAGTATTTT. Encoded protein: CASSQASWGGSTDTQYF.

This chain connects TRBV20-1 to TRBJ1-5; no firm D call. Germline CDR1 reads DFQATT; CDR2 reads SNEGSKA (reference sequence). V shed 3 bases and J shed 4 bases, with 10 bases lying between them. CDR3 length: 13 amino acids. The CDR3 nucleotides read TGCAGTGCTAGTGGGATGAGGAATCAGCCCCAGCATTTT. This codes for CSASGMRNQPQHF.

The genes are TRBV5-4 and TRBJ2-5, with 10 bases matching TRBD2. Germline V CDR1 and CDR2: SGHNT, YYREEE (reference sequence). The length of the CDR3 is 15 residues. With 1 base clipped from V and 2 bases from J, the junction kept 2 bases outside the gene matches. In DNA, the CDR3 is TGTGCCAGCAGCTTGACTAGCGGGGAACAAGAGACCCAGTACTTC. Amino acid sequence: CASSLTSGEQETQYF.

In this sample, this clone turned up once. J is TRBJ2-3 and V is TRBV7-9, with no clear D. V was clipped by 1 base and J by 4 bases, with 9 bases between them. Germline lookup yields CDR1 SEHNR and CDR2 FQNEAQ (reference sequence). This CDR3 region has 14 residues. The DNA for the CDR3 is TGTGCCAGCAGCTTAGGGGTAGGTGCAGATACGCAGTATTTT. Encoded protein: CASSLGVGADTQYF.

This clone showed up just a few times. The chain links TRBV5-4 to TRBJ2-2; no reliable D call. Per germline, CDR1 SGHNT and CDR2 YYREEE (reference sequence). The CDR3 totals 14 residues. The germline V and J ends were trimmed by 0 bases and 4 bases, with 7 bases remaining between them. The CDR3 nucleotides read TGTGCCAGCAGCTTGGATCTATCCACCGGGGAGCTGTTTTTT. It translates to CASSLDLSTGELFF.

The chain recombines TRBV19 with TRBJ1-5; D is unresolved. The V gene lost 5 bases and the J gene lost 1 base, with 9 bases spanning the gap. Germline V CDR1 and CDR2: LNHDA, SQIVND (reference sequence). This CDR3 comprises 14 residues. Here the CDR3 DNA reads TGTGCCAGTAGTGAACAGATGAGCAATCAGCCCCAGCATTTT. Protein: CASSEQMSNQPQHF.

This rearrangement joins TRBV10-3 to TRBJ2-5, with 7 bases fitting TRBD1. V was pared by 2 bases and J by 5 bases, with 5 bases of the junction left unmatched. CDR1 and CDR2 from the germline V gene are ENHRY and SYGVKD. The CDR3 runs 14 residues. CDR3 bases: TGTGCCATCAGTGAGAGGGGGCTGGGGGAGACCCAGTACTTC. This encodes CAISERGLGETQYF.

In this sample, this clone turned up once. This sequence joins TRBV15 and TRBJ1-1; D is uncertain. Germline loops: CDR1 LNHNV, CDR2 YYDKDF (reference sequence). The V gene lost 0 bases and the J gene lost 1 base, with 12 bases spanning the gap. The length of the CDR3 is 16 residues. The CDR3 nucleotides are TGTGCCACCAGCAGAGATCTGACATCTGCGAACACTGAAGCTTTCTTT. As protein: CATSRDLTSANTEAFF. The whole variable domain, remainder taken from reference TRBV15 and TRBJ1-1, is DAMVIQNPRYQVTQFGKPVTLSCSQTLNHNVMYWYQQKSSQAPKLLFHYYDKDFNNEADTPDNFQSRRPNTSFCFLDIRSPGLGDTAMYLCATSRDLTSANTEAFFGQGTRLTVV.

The CDR3, as DNA: TGTGCCAGTAGTATTCAGAGAGGGGCGAACGAGCAGTACTTC. It yields the protein CASSIQRGANEQYF. The chain couples TRBV19 to TRBJ2-7, with D perhaps TRBD1 or TRBD2 (5 bases each). The V gene's germline CDR1 is LNHDA and CDR2 SQIVND (reference sequence). CDR3 length: 14 amino acids. Between the trimmed V and J ends, which lost 3 bases and 5 bases, there was a span of 14 bases.

The chain has TRBV11-2 and TRBJ2-5; 13 positions agree with TRBD2. The CDR3 has 17 residues. Germline V gives CDR1 SGHAT, CDR2 FQNNGV. V trimming: 4 bases; J trimming: 5 bases; junction bases outside the gene matches: 10. The CDR3 DNA follows: TGTGCCAGCAGCTCTCTCGGGACTAGCGGGACGTTTGAGACCCAGTACTTC. This codes for CASSSLGTSGTFETQYF.